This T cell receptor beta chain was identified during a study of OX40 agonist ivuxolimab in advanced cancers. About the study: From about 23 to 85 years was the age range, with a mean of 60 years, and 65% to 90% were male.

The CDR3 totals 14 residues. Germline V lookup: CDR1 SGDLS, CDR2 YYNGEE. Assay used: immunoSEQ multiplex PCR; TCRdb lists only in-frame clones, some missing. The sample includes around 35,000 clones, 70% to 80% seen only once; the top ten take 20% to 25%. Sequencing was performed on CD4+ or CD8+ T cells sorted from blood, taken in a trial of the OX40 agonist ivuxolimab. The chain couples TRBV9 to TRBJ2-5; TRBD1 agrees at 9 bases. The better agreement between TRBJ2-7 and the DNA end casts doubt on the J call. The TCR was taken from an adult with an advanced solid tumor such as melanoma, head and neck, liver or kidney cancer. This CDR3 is CASSVAGQGYEQYF. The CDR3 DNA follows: TGTGCCAGCAGCGTAGCTGGACAGGGGTACGAGCAGTACTTC.